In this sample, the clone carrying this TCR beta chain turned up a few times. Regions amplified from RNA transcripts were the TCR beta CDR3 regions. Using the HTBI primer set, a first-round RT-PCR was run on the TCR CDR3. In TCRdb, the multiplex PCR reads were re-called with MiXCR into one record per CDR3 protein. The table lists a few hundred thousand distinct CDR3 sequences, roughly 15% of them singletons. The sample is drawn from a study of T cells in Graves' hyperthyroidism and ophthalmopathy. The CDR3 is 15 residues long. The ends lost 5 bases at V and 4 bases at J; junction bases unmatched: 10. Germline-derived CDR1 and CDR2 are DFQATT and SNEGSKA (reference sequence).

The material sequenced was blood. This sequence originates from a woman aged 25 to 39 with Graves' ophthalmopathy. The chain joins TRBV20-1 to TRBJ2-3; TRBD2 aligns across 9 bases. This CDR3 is CSAGAGGQVPDTQYF. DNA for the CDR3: TGCAGTGCTGGGGCGGGGGGGCAGGTGCCAGATACGCAGTATTTT.